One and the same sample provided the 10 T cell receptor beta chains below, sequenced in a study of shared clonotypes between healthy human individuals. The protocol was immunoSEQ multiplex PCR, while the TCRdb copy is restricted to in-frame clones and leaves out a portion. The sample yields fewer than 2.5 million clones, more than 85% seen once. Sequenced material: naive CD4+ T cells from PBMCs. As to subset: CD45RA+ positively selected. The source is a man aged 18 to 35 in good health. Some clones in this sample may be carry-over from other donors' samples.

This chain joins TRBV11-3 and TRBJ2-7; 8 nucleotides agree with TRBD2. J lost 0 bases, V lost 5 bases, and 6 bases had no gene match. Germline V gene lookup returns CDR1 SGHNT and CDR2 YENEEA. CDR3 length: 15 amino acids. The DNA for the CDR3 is TGTGCCAGCAGCGCAAGCGGGGGTAGCTCCTACGAGCAGTACTTC. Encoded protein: CASSASGGSSYEQYF.

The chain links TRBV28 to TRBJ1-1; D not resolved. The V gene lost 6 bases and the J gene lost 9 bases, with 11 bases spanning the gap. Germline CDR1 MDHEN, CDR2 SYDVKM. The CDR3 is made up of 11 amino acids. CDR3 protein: CASRVGHQAFF. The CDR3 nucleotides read TGTGCCAGCAGGGTAGGTCACCAAGCTTTCTTT.

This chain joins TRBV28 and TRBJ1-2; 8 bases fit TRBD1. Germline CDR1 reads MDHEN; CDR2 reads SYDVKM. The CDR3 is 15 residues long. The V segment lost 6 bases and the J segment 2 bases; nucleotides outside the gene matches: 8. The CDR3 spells CASSPRPGGNYGYTF. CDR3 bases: TGTGCCAGCAGCCCACGACCAGGGGGCAACTATGGCTACACCTTC.

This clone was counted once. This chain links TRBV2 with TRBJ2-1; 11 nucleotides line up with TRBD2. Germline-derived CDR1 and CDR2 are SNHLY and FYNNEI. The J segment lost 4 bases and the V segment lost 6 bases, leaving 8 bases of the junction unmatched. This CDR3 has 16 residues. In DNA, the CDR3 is TGTGCCAGCAGAAAACTCCGACTAGCGGGGTACAATGAGCAGTTCTTC. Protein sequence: CASRKLRLAGYNEQFF.

CDR3 DNA sequence: TGTGCCAGCGGCGCTTTAGGGATCCTGAACACTGAAGCTTTCTTT. Protein product: CASGALGILNTEAFF. V and J are TRBV27 and TRBJ1-1; D uncertain. Germline V CDR1 and CDR2: MNHEY, SMNVEV (reference sequence). Trimming removed 8 bases at V and 0 bases at J, with 16 bases between. The CDR3 loop spans 15 amino acids.

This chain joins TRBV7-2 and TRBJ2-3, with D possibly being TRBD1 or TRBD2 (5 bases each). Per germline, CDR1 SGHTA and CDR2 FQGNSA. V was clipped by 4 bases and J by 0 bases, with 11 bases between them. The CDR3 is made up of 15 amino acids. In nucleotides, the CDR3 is TGTGCCAGCAGCTCGGGACCCTCGAGCACAGATACGCAGTATTTT. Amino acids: CASSSGPSSTDTQYF.

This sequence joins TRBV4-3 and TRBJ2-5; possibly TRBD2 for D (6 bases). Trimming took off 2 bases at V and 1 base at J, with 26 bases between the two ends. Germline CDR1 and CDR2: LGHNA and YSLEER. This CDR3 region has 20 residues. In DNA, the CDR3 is TGCGCCAGCAGCCAACAAGTACTGAGCAATTACATCGGGGGCCAAGAGACCCAGTACTTC. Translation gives CASSQQVLSNYIGGQETQYF.

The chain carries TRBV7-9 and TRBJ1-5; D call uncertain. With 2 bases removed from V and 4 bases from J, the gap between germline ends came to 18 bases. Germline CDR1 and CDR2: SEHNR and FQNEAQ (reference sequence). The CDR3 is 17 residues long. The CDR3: CASSLWGSGQGNQPQHF. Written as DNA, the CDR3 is TGTGCCAGCAGCTTATGGGGAAGCGGGCAAGGAAATCAGCCCCAGCATTTT.

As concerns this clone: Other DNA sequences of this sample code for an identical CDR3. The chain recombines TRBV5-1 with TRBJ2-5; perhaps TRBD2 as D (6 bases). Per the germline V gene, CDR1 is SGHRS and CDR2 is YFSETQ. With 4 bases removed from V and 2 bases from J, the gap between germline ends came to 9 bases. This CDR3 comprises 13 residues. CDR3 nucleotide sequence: TGCGCCAGCAGCCCTCGGGGGCAAGAGACCCAGTACTTC. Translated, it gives CASSPRGQETQYF. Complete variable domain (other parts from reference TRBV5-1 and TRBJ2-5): KAGVTQTPRYLIKTRGQQVTLSCSPISGHRSVSWYQQTPGQGLQFLFEYFSETQRNKGNFPGRFSGRQFSNSRSEMNVSTLELGDSALYLCASSPRGQETQYFGPGTRLLVL.

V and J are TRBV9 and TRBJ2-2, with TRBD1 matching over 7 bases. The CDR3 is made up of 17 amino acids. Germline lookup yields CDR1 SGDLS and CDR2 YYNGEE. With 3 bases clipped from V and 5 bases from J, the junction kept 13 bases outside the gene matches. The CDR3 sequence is CASSGLIGTESTGELFF. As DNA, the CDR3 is TGTGCCAGCAGCGGCTTAATAGGGACAGAGAGTACCGGGGAGCTGTTTTTT. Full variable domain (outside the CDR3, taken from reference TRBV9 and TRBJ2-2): DSGVTQTPKHLITATGQRVTLRCSPRSGDLSVYWYQQSLDQGLQFLIQYYNGEERAKGNILERFSAQQFPDLHSELNLSSLELGDSALYFCASSGLIGTESTGELFFGEGSRLTVL.